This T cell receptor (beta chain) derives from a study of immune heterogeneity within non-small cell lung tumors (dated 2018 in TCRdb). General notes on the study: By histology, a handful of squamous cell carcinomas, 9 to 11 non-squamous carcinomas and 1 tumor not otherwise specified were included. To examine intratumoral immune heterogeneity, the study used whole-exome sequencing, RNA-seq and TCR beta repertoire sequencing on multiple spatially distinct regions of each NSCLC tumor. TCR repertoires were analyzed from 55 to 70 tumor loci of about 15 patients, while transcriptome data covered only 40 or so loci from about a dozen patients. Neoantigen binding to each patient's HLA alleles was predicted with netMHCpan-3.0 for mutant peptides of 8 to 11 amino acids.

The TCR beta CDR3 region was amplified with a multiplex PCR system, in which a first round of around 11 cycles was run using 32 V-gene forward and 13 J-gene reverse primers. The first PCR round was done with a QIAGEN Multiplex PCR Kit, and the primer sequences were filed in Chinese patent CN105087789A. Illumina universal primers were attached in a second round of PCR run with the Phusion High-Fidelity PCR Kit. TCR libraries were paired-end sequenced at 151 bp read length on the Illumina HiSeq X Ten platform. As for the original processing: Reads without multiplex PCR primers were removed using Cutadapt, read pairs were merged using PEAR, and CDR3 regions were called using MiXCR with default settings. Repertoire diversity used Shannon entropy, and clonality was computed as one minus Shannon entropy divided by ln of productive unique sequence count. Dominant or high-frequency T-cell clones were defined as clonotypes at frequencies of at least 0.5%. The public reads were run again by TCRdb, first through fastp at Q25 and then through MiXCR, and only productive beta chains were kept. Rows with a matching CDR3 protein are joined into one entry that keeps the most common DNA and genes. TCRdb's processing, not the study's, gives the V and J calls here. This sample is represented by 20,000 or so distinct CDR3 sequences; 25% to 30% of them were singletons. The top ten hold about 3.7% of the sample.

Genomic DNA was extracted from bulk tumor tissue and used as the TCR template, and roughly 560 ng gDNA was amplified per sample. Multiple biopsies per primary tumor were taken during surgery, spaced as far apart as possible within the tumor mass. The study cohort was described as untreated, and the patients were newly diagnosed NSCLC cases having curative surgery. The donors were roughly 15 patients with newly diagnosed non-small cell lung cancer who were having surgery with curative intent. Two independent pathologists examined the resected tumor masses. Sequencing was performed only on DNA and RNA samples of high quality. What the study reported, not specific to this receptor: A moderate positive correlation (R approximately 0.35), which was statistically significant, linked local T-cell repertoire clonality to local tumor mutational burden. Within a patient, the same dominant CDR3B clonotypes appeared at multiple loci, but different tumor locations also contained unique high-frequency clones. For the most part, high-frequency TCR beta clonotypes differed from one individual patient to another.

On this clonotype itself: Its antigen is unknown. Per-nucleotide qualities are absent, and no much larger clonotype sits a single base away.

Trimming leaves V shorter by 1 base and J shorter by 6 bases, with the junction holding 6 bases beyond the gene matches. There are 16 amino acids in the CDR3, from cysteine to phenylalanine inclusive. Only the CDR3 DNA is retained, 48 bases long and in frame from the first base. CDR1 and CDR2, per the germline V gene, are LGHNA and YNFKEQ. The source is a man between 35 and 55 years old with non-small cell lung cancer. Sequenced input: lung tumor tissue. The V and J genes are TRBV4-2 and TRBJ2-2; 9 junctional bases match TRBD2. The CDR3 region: CASSQVLAGGAGELFF. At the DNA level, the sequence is TGTGCCAGCAGCCAAGTTCTGGCGGGAGGGGCCGGGGAGCTGTTTTTT.